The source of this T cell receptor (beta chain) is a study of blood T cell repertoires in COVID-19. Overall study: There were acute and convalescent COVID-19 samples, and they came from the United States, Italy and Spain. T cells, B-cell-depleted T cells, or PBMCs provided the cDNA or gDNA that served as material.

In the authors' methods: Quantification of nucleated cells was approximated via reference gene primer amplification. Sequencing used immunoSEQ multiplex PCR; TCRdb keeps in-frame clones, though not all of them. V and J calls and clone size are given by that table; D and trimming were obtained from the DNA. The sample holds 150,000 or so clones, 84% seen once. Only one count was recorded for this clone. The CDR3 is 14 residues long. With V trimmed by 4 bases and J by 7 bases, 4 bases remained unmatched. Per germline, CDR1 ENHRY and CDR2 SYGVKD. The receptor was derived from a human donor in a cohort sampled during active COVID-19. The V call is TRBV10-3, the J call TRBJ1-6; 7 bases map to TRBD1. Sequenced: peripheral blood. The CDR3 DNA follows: TGTGCCATCAGTGCGGGGACAGAGAATTCACCCCTCCACTTT. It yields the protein CAISAGTENSPLHF.